Below are 21 T cell receptor beta chains sequenced from a single sample in a study of response to subunit inactivated influenza vaccine. One entry per CDR3 protein results from TCRdb running MiXCR on the RT-PCR reads. The table lists 500,000 or so distinct CDR3 sequences, roughly 9.7% of them singletons. The input for sequencing was PBMCs from blood, taken 45 days after vaccination. The receptor source for this set is a man aged 45-65 years who received an inactivated influenza vaccine.

The chain employs TRBV7-6 and TRBJ2-5; D ambiguous. Germline lookup yields CDR1 SGHVS and CDR2 FNYEAQ. CDR3 size: 13 residues. V was shortened by 2 bases and J by 4 bases, with 8 bases between the two germline ends. The CDR3 region is CASSLRPGETQYF. The CDR3 nucleotides are TGTGCCAGCAGCTTAAGGCCGGGAGAGACCCAGTACTTC.

This chain links TRBV10-3 with TRBJ2-7, with D hard to call. Germline V gene data show CDR1 as ENHRY and CDR2 as SYGVKD. The CDR3 consists of 13 residues. With 4 bases removed from V and 0 bases from J, the gap between germline ends came to 7 bases. As DNA, the CDR3 is TGTGCCATCAGTGCTGAACCCTCCTACGAGCAGTACTTC. It translates to CAISAEPSYEQYF.

The sample holds a few counts of this clonotype. V usage is TRBV5-1 and J usage is TRBJ2-5, with D possibly matching TRBD2 (10 bases). Germline V gene sequence: CDR1 SGHRS, CDR2 YFSETQ. The CDR3 runs to 19 residues. V was shortened by 4 bases and J by 4 bases, with 29 bases between the two germline ends. The CDR3 region is CASSPDRGPSSGGAETQYF. Written as DNA, the CDR3 is TGCGCCAGCAGCCCGGACAGGGGCCCTTCTAGCGGGGGAGCAGAGACCCAGTACTTC.

The V call is TRBV6-6, the J call TRBJ1-1; no clear D. The V and J ends lost 6 bases and 3 bases respectively, with 11 bases between them. The V gene's germline CDR1 is MNHNY and CDR2 SVGAGI (reference sequence). The CDR3 is 13 amino acids. CDR3: CASSFRQDTEAFF. The DNA of the CDR3 is TGTGCCAGCAGCTTCAGGCAAGACACTGAAGCTTTCTTT.

This clonotype was counted between two and nine times. The chain combines TRBV5-1 with TRBJ2-1; TRBD2 agrees at 13 bases. The germline CDR1 and CDR2 sequences are SGHRS and YFSETQ. The CDR3 loop spans 15 amino acids. The V gene end was trimmed by 2 bases and the J gene end by 7 bases; junction bases not matched to a gene: 3. CDR3 DNA: TGCGCCAGCAGCTTTACTAGCGGGAGGGGAAATGAGCAGTTCTTC. Residues: CASSFTSGRGNEQFF.

The chain joins TRBV7-9 to TRBJ2-7, with D possibly matching TRBD2 (5 bases). The CDR3 contains 14 residues. From germline, CDR1 is SEHNR and CDR2 FQNEAQ (reference sequence). V was trimmed by 5 bases and J by 5 bases, leaving 16 bases between them. The CDR3 is CASSPDLARDEQYF. CDR3 in DNA: TGTGCCAGCAGCCCCGATTTAGCGAGGGACGAGCAGTACTTC.

The chain employs TRBV16 and TRBJ2-5; a weak D match, TRBD2 (5 bases). V dropped 0 bases and J dropped 4 bases, with 9 bases sitting between them. Germline V gives CDR1 KGHSY, CDR2 FQNENV. The length of the CDR3 is 14 residues. The CDR3 protein is CASSQSRGRETQYF. CDR3 nucleotide sequence: TGTGCCAGCAGCCAATCTCGCGGGCGAGAGACCCAGTACTTC.

As concerns this clonotype: The germline gene is not matched at one end of the junction; a read error may be the cause. V is TRBV6-5 and J is TRBJ2-2, with D unresolved. The CDR3 covers 14 residues. Per the germline V gene, CDR1 is MNHEY and CDR2 is SVGAGI. In DNA form, the CDR3 reads TGTGCCAGCATTTACTATACTAACACCGGGGAGCTGTTTTTT. Translating it yields CASIYYTNTGELFF.

This clonotype was counted a few times. The chain combines TRBV7-8 with TRBJ2-7; D remains ambiguous. The germline gives CDR1 SGHVS, CDR2 FQNEAQ. This CDR3 has 14 amino acids. V was pared by 4 bases and J by 0 bases, with 10 bases between. CDR3 DNA: TGTGCCAGCAGCTCGAATGTGGGCTCCTACGAGCAGTACTTC. It encodes CASSSNVGSYEQYF.

The rearrangement links TRBV6-5 to TRBJ2-7; 8 bases are shared with TRBD2. The V gene's germline CDR1 is MNHEY and CDR2 SVGAGI. The length of the CDR3 is 15 residues. The trim removed 0 bases at V and 1 base at J, leaving 2 bases unmatched. CDR3 DNA sequence: TGTGCCAGCAGTTACTCGCGGGAGGTATCCTACGAGCAGTACTTC. Its protein product is CASSYSREVSYEQYF.

This clonotype appeared many times. This chain uses TRBV29-1 with TRBJ2-1, with D perhaps TRBD1 (5 bases). Trimming pared 6 bases from V and 0 bases from J, leaving 12 bases between. Looked up from germline, CDR1 is SQVTM and CDR2 is ANQGSEA. This CDR3 is built from 14 residues. CDR3 in DNA: TGCAGCGTGACTGGACAAGACTCCTACAATGAGCAGTTCTTC. Translating it yields CSVTGQDSYNEQFF.

In this sample, this clonotype turned up many times. V and J are TRBV10-3 and TRBJ2-3; TRBD2 agrees at 12 bases. The germline gives CDR1 ENHRY, CDR2 SYGVKD. CDR3 length equals 14 residues. J was trimmed by 6 bases and V by 8 bases; bases with no gene match: 6. The chain's CDR3 is CAISLAGGRDTQYF. CDR3 sequence (DNA): TGTGCCATCTCGCTAGCGGGAGGGCGTGATACGCAGTATTTT.

This clonotype has a count of ten or more. The V and J genes are TRBV19 and TRBJ2-7; D gene unclear. V lost 3 bases, J lost 0 bases, and 6 bases lay in between. The CDR3 loop spans 13 amino acids. The germline V gene encodes CDR1 LNHDA and CDR2 SQIVND (reference sequence). The CDR3 region is CASSIAASYEQYF. DNA of the CDR3: TGTGCCAGTAGTATCGCGGCCTCCTACGAGCAGTACTTC.

The sample holds a few counts of this clonotype. The V and J genes are TRBV7-2 and TRBJ2-5; D may match TRBD1 or TRBD2 (5 bases each). The CDR3 has 16 residues. Germline lookup yields CDR1 SGHTA and CDR2 FQGNSA. Trimming left V 5 bases short and J 2 bases short, with 18 bases between. The CDR3 sequence: CASSRLPLRGQETQYF. The CDR3 DNA is TGTGCCAGCAGCCGACTCCCACTGAGGGGTCAAGAGACCCAGTACTTC.

The rearrangement links TRBV2 to TRBJ2-7, with D possibly matching TRBD2 (6 bases). The CDR3 covers 15 residues. The germline V gene has CDR1 SNHLY and CDR2 FYNNEI. The V gene lost 6 bases and the J gene lost 9 bases, with 24 bases spanning the gap. CDR3 loop: CASSPTYGGETRQYF. The CDR3 DNA reads TGTGCCAGCAGCCCAACTTACGGCGGGGAAACGAGGCAGTACTTC.

The V call is TRBV24-1, the J call TRBJ2-3; D not certain. The ends were cut back, 7 bases at V and 2 bases at J, with 12 bases in the middle. The CDR3 length is 14 residues. Germline lookup yields CDR1 KGHDR and CDR2 SFDVKD. The CDR3 nucleotides read TGTGCCACCAGAAGTTCGGCCTACACAGATACGCAGTATTTT. Protein sequence: CATRSSAYTDTQYF.

The chain carries TRBV6-2 or TRBV6-3 and TRBJ2-3; D not resolved. Between the trimmed V and J ends, which lost 5 bases and 6 bases, there was a span of 9 bases. This CDR3 spans 12 amino acids. Germline V CDR1 and CDR2: MNHEY, SVGEGT. The CDR3 nucleotides are TGTGCCAGCAGTCCCTTTGCGGATACGCAGTATTTT. Translation gives CASSPFADTQYF.

This rearrangement joins TRBV5-1 to TRBJ1-4, with TRBD1 matching over 8 bases. Germline values: CDR1 SGHRS, CDR2 YFSETQ. The CDR3 runs to 15 residues. V lost 3 bases and J lost 6; bases outside the gene matches: 7. The CDR3 nucleotides are TGCGCCAGCAGCTGGGGCAGGGGGCGAGATGAAAAACTGTTTTTT. Translated: CASSWGRGRDEKLFF.

This clonotype was seen many times. The J gene is TRBJ2-1, the V gene TRBV7-2; 8 bases match TRBD2. The V gene end was trimmed by 0 bases and the J gene end by 5 bases; junction bases not matched to a gene: 6. CDR3 length: 16 residues. Germline V gives CDR1 SGHTA, CDR2 FQGNSA. CDR3 in DNA: TGTGCCAGCAGCTTAGCGGGTAGCGGGAACCACAATGAGCAGTTCTTC. Its protein is CASSLAGSGNHNEQFF.

V and J are TRBV14 and TRBJ1-6, with 7 bases that match TRBD1. The CDR3 is 15 amino acids. CDR1 and CDR2 from the germline V gene are SGHDN and FVKESK. Trimming removed 2 bases from V and 11 bases from J; junction bases left unmatched: 9. CDR3 region: CASSQWTGTSAPLHF. CDR3 DNA sequence: TGTGCCAGCAGCCAATGGACAGGAACTTCGGCACCCCTCCACTTT. The full variable domain, with the rest looked up from reference TRBV14 and TRBJ1-6, is EAGVTQFPSHSVIEKGQTVTLRCDPISGHDNLYWYRRVMGKEIKFLLHFVKESKQDESGMPNNRFLAERTGGTYSTLKVQPAELEDSGVYFCASSQWTGTSAPLHFGNGTRLTVT.

This clonotype occurred many times. V usage is TRBV2 and J usage is TRBJ2-7, with D perhaps matching TRBD1 (5 bases). Per the germline V gene, CDR1 is SNHLY and CDR2 is FYNNEI. The V end was cut by 0 bases, the J end by 8 bases, with 14 bases between. The CDR3 runs to 14 residues. The CDR3 region has the DNA TGTGCCAGCAGTGAAGCGCTTCAGGGCCAAAAGCAGTACTTC. This encodes CASSEALQGQKQYF.